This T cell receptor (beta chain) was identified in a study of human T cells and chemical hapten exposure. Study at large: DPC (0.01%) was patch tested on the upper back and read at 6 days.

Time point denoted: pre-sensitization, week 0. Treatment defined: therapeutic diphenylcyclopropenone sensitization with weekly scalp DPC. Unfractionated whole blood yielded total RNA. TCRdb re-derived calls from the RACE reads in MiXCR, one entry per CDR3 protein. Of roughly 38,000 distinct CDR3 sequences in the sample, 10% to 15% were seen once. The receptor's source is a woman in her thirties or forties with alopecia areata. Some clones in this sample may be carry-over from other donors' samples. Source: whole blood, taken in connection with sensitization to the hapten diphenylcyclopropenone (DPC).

CDR3 bases: TGCGCCAGCAGCTTGGAACAGCCCCCCGGCGGGGAGCAGTACTTC. Amino acid sequence: CASSLEQPPGGEQYF. The chain recombines TRBV5-1 with TRBJ2-7; weak D call: TRBD2 (5 bases). Germline V gene data show CDR1 as SGHRS and CDR2 as YFSETQ. V was pared by 0 bases and J by 7 bases, with 17 bases between. The CDR3 covers 15 residues. Together with reference TRBV5-1 and TRBJ2-7, the CDR3 gives the full variable domain: KAGVTQTPRYLIKTRGQQVTLSCSPISGHRSVSWYQQTPGQGLQFLFEYFSETQRNKGNFPGRFSGRQFSNSRSEMNVSTLELGDSALYLCASSLEQPPGGEQYFGPGTRLTVT.